This TCR beta chain was identified in a study of blood T cell repertoires in COVID-19. Study as a whole: Researchers got acute and convalescent COVID-19 samples from the United States, Italy and Spain. Sample material is recorded as cDNA or gDNA derived from T cells, B-cell-depleted T cells, or PBMCs.

Authors' processing steps: Amplified reference gene primers provided the basis for estimating nucleated cell counts. The method was immunoSEQ multiplex PCR; TCRdb's version includes in-frame clones alone and lacks a portion of them. V and J calls and clone size are as listed in that table; D and trimming were resolved from the DNA. The repertoire holds about 270,000 clones, with approximately 89% as singletons. Looked up from germline, CDR1 is GTSNPN and CDR2 is SVGIG (reference sequence). The CDR3 covers 14 residues. With 3 bases clipped from V and 7 bases from J, the junction kept 7 bases outside the gene matches.

The TCR sequence derives from a woman in her 50s with acute or convalescent COVID-19. The sequenced material came from peripheral blood. The chain links TRBV30 to TRBJ1-4; 8 bases map to TRBD1. The CDR3 region has the DNA TGTGCCTGGAGCATACAGGGGGGGAGTGAAAAACTGTTTTTT. Translated, it gives CAWSIQGGSEKLFF. The variable domain in full, with the rest retrieved from reference TRBV30 and TRBJ1-4, is SQTIHQWPATLVQPVGSPLSLECTVEGTSNPNLYWYRQAAGRGLQLLFYSVGIGQISSEVPQNLSASRPQDRQFILSSKKLLLSDSGFYLCAWSIQGGSEKLFFGSGTQLSVL.